What follows describes a single T cell receptor (beta chain). Its recognized antigen is unknown. No qualities accompany the bases; no much larger clone lies one base away. TCRbeta CDR3 regions were amplified from genomic DNA by means of the immunoSEQ Assay, a bias-controlled multiplex PCR. The source study handled its data this way. The number of nucleated cells in each sample was estimated from the amplification of reference gene primers within the assay. To quantify the absolute abundance of each unique TCRbeta CDR3 rearrangement, sequence reads were collapsed and filtered. For each sample, productive Simpson clonality was calculated as the square root of Simpson's diversity index over productive rearrangements. Imported from immuneACCESS, the table was reduced by TCRdb to in-frame sequences with V and J called. These copies leave out some clones; in studies compared against another copy, an unresolved V gene accounts for under half, and the cause of the remainder is not known. That table supplies the V and J calls and clone size; D and trimming were determined from the DNA. The sample has 200,000 to 250,000 clones on record, 85% to 90% of them singletons. Around 6.5% of the sample belongs to the ten largest clones.

This sample is part of a study of blood T cell repertoires in COVID-19 (dated by TCRdb to 2018 to 2021). Looking at the study overall: Collaborator samples came from the United States, Italy and Spain and covered acute and convalescent phases of COVID-19. The prospective study material was composed of cDNA or gDNA derived from T cells, B-cell-depleted T cells, or PBMCs. Subjects who had been exposed to COVID-19, were actively infected with it, or had recovered from it provided the deeply sampled blood TCRbeta repertoires that made up the dataset. The repertoires were released in a freely available public database intended as a resource for research on the immune response to SARS-CoV-2. The samples were drawn from the first 160 participants of the ongoing ImmuneRACE study and from 1,254 subjects provided by 6 global collaborators. Sample metadata almost always included a de-identified subject ID, COVID-19 status, age in years and sex. Where HLA class I and class II types were available, the types were taken from metadata supplied by the sample provider, not from assay-based typing.

Collaborating institutions collected whole blood in K2EDTA tubes following their own protocols. For TCRbeta analysis, collaborators shipped samples in one of three forms: frozen whole blood, isolated PBMCs, or DNA extracted from either of those sample types. Taken from the germline V gene, the CDR1 and CDR2 loops are SGHTA and FQGNSA. The CDR3 numbers 15 residues from cysteine through phenylalanine. Only the CDR3 part of the read is kept: 45 bases, read in frame from the first base. At the junction V is shortened by 5 bases and J by 0 bases; bases outside the gene matches: 3. Here is what the overall study found, with its caveats: The quantity of clinical and demographic metadata differed by source and by participant and was supplied without curation.

This TCR came from a man in his 60s with acute or convalescent COVID-19. Sequences were obtained from peripheral blood. Here the chain combines TRBV7-2 and TRBJ2-1, with 8 central nucleotides matching TRBD1. CDR3 sequence: CASSPDRGSYNEQFF. The DNA sequence is given as TGTGCCAGCAGCCCCGACAGGGGCTCCTACAATGAGCAGTTCTTC.